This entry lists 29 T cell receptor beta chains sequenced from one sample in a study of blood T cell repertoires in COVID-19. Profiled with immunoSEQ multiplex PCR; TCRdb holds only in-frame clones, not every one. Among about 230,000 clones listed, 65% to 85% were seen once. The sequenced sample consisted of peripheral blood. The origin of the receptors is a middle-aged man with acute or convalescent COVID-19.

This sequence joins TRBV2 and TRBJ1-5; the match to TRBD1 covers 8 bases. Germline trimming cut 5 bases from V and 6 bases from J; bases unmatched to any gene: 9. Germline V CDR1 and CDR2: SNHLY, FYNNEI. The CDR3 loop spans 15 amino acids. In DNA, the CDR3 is TGTGCCAGCAGTCCTCAGGGGGCAGGTCGTCAGCCCCAGCATTTT. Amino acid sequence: CASSPQGAGRQPQHF.

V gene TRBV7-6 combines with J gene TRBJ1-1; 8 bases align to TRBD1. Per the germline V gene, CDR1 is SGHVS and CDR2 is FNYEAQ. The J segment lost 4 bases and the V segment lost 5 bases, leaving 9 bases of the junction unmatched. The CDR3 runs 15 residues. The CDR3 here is CASSASGGAGTEAFF. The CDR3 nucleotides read TGTGCCAGCAGCGCCTCAGGGGGCGCCGGCACTGAAGCTTTCTTT.

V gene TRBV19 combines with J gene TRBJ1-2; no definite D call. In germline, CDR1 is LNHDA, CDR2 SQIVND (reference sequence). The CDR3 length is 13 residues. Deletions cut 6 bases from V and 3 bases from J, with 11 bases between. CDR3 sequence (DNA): TGTGCCAGTAGAAGGTCCGGGTACTATGGCTACACCTTC. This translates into CASRRSGYYGYTF.

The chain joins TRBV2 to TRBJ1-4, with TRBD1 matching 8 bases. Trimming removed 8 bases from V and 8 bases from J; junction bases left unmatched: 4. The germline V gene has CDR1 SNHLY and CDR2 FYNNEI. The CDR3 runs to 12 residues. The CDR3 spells CASQGAGEKLFF. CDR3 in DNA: TGTGCCAGCCAGGGGGCCGGGGAAAAACTGTTTTTT.

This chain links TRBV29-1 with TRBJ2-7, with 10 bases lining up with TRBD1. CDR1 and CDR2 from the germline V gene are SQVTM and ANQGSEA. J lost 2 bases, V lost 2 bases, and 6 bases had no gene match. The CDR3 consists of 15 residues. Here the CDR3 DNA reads TGCAGCGTTGAATCCGGAGACAGGGGGCCCTACGAGCAGTACTTC. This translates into CSVESGDRGPYEQYF.

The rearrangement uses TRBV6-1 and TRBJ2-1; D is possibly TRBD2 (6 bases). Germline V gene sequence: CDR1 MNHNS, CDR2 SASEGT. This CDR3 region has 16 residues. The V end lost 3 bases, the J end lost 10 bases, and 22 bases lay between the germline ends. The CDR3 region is CASSDPGLPRANEQFF. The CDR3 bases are TGTGCCAGCAGTGACCCGGGACTTCCAAGAGCAAACGAGCAGTTCTTC.

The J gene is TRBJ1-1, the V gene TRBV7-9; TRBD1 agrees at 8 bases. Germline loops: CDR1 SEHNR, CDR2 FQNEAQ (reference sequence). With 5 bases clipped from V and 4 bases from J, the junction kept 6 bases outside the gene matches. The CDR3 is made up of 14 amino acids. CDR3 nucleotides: TGTGCCAGCAGCCTGACAGGGGAAGGCACTGAAGCTTTCTTT. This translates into CASSLTGEGTEAFF.

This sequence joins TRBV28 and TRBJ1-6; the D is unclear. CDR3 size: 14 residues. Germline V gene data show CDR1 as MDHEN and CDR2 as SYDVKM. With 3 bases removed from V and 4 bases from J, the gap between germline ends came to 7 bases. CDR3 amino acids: CASSFPVYNSPLHF. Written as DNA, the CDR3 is TGTGCCAGCAGTTTTCCGGTTTATAATTCACCCCTCCACTTT.

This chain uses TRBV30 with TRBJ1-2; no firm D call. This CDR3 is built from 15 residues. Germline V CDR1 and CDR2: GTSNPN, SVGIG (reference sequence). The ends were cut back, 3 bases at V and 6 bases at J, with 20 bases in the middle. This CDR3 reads CAWSALVEGSHGYTF. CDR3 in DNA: TGTGCCTGGAGCGCATTAGTCGAGGGATCCCATGGCTACACCTTC.

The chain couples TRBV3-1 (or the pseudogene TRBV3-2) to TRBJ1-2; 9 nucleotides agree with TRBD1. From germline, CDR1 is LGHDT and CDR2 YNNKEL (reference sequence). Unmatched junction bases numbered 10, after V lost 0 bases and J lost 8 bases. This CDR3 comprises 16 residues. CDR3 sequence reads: CASSQDAQGQGGGYTF. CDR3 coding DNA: TGTGCCAGCAGCCAAGATGCTCAGGGACAGGGCGGGGGCTACACCTTC.

In nucleotides, the CDR3 is TGTGCCAGCAGCTCAAGACTTGGACAGGGGGCGCGCTCGGGTGGCTACACCTTC. Amino acids: CASSSRLGQGARSGGYTF. The chain combines TRBV11-2 with TRBJ1-2, with 11 bases aligning to TRBD1. The germline CDR1 and CDR2 sequences are SGHAT and FQNNGV. The CDR3 contains 18 residues. With V trimmed by 4 bases and J by 7 bases, 17 bases remained unmatched.

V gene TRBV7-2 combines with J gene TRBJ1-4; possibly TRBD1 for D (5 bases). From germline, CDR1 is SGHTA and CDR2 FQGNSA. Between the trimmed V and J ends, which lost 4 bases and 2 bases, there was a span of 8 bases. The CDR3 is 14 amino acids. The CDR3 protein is CASSSGRTNEKLFF. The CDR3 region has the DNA TGTGCCAGCAGCTCAGGGAGGACTAATGAAAAACTGTTTTTT.

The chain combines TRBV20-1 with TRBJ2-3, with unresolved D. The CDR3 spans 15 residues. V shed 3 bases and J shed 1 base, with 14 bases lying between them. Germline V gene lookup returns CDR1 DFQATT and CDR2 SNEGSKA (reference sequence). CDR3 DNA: TGCAGTGCTAGTTTGTCTCAGGTTGGCACAGATACGCAGTATTTT. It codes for CSASLSQVGTDTQYF.

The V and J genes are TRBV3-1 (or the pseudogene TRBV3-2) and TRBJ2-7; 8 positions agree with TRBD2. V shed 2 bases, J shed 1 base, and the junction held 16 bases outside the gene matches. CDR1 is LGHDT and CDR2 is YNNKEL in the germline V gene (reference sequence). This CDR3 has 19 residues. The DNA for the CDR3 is TGTGCCAGCAGCCAAATGGGATCCCGTTTCGGACTAGCATCCTACGAGCAGTACTTC. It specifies CASSQMGSRFGLASYEQYF.

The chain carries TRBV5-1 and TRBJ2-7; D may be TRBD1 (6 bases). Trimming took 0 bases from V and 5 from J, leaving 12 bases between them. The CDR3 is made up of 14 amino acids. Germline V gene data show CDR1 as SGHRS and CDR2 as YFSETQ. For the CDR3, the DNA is TGCGCCAGCAGCTTGGCCCAAGACAGGCACGAGCAGTACTTC. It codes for CASSLAQDRHEQYF.

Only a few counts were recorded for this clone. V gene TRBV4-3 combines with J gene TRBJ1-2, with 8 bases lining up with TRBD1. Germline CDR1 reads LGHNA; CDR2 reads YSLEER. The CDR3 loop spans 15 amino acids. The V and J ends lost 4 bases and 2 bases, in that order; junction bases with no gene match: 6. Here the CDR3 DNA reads TGCGCCAGCAGCCCAGGGGGCGCGGTGAACTATGGCTACACCTTC. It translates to CASSPGGAVNYGYTF.

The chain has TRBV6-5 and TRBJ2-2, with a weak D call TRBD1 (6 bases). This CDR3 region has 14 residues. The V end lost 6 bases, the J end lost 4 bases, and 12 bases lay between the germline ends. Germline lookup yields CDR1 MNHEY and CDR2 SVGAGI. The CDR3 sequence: CASSYEQGTGELFF. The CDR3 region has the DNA TGTGCCAGCAGCTATGAACAGGGCACCGGGGAGCTGTTTTTT.

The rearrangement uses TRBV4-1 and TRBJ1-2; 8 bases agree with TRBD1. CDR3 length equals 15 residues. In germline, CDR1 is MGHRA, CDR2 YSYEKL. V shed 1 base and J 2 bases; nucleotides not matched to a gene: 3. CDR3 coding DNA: TGCGCCAGCAGCCAAGTTCCAGGGGGCAACTATGGCTACACCTTC. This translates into CASSQVPGGNYGYTF.

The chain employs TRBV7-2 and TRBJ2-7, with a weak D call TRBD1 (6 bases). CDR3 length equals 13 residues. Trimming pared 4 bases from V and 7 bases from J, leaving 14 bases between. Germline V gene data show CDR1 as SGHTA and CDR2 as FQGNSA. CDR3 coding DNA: TGTGCCAGCAGCTACGACAGGACGGGGGAGCAGTACTTC. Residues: CASSYDRTGEQYF.

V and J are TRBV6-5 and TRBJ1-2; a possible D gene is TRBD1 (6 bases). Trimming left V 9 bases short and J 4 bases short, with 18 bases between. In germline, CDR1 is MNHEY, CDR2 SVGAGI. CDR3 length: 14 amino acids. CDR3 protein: CASHGGRGIYGYTF. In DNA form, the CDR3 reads TGTGCCAGTCATGGGGGAAGGGGGATCTATGGCTACACCTTC.

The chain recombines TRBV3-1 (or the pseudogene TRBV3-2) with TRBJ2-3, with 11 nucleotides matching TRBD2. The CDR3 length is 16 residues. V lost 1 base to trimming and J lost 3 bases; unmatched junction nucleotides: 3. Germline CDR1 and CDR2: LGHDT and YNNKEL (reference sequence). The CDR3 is CASSQVTSGKTDTQYF. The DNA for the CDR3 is TGTGCCAGCAGCCAAGTGACTAGCGGGAAGACAGATACGCAGTATTTT.

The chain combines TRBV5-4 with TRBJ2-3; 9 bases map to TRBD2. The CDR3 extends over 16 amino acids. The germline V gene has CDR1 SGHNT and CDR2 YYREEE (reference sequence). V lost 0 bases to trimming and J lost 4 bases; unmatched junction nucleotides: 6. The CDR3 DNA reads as TGTGCCAGCAGCTTGGGGGGTAGCGGGAGACCAGATACGCAGTATTTT. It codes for CASSLGGSGRPDTQYF.

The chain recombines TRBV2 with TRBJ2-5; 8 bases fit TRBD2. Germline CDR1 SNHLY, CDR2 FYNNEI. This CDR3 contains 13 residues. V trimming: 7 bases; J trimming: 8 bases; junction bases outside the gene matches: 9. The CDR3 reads CASITGGGNTQYF. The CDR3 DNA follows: TGTGCCAGCATCACGGGAGGGGGGAACACCCAGTACTTC.

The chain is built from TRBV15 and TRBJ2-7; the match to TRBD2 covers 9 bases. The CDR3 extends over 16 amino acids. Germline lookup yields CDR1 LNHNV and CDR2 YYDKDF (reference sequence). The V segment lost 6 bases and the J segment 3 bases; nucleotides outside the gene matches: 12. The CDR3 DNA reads TGTGCCACCAGTTCGACTAGCGGTCCTGGTTTCTACGAGCAGTACTTC. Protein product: CATSSTSGPGFYEQYF.

This CDR3 reads CASSLGAVLGGETQYF. CDR3 sequence (DNA): TGTGCCAGCAGTCTGGGGGCAGTATTGGGTGGAGAGACCCAGTACTTC. This chain connects TRBV7-9 to TRBJ2-5; possibly TRBD1 for D (6 bases). Germline CDR1 SEHNR, CDR2 FQNEAQ (reference sequence). V was trimmed by 6 bases and J by 4 bases, leaving 21 bases between them. There are 16 residues in the CDR3. Combining the CDR3 with reference TRBV7-9 and TRBJ2-5 gives the whole variable domain DTGVSQNPRHKITKRGQNVTFRCDPISEHNRLYWYRQTLGQGPEFLTYFQNEAQLEKSRLLSDRFSAERPKGSFSTLEIQRTEQGDSAMYLCASSLGAVLGGETQYFGPGTRLLVL.

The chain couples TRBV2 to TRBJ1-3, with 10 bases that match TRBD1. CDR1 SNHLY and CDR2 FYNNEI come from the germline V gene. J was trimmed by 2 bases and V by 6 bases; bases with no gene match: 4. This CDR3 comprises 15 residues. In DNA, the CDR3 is TGTGCCAGCAGCCGACAGGGGGCAACTGGAAACACCATATATTTT. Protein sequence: CASSRQGATGNTIYF.

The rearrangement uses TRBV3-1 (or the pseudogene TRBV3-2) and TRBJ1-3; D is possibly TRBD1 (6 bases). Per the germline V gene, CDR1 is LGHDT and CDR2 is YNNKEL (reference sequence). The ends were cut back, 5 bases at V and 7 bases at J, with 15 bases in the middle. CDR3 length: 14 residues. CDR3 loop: CASSSGQRSNTIYF. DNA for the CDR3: TGTGCCAGCAGCTCAGGACAGAGGAGTAACACCATATATTTT.

DNA of the CDR3: TGCGCCAGCAGCTTGGAGGCAGGGGGGGAAAAACTGTTTTTT. This translates into CASSLEAGGEKLFF. The rearrangement joins TRBV5-1 to TRBJ1-4; TRBD1 matches at 7 bases. This CDR3 is built from 14 residues. Germline V gives CDR1 SGHRS, CDR2 YFSETQ. The trim removed 0 bases at V and 8 bases at J, leaving 4 bases unmatched. Looking up the rest from reference TRBV5-1 and TRBJ1-4 gives the full variable domain: KAGVTQTPRYLIKTRGQQVTLSCSPISGHRSVSWYQQTPGQGLQFLFEYFSETQRNKGNFPGRFSGRQFSNSRSEMNVSTLELGDSALYLCASSLEAGGEKLFFGSGTQLSVL.

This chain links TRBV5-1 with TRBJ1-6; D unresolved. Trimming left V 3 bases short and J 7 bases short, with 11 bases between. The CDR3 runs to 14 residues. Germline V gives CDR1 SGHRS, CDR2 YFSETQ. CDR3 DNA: TGCGCCAGCAGCTCGGTCGGGAGAAATTCACCCCTCCACTTT. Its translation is CASSSVGRNSPLHF.